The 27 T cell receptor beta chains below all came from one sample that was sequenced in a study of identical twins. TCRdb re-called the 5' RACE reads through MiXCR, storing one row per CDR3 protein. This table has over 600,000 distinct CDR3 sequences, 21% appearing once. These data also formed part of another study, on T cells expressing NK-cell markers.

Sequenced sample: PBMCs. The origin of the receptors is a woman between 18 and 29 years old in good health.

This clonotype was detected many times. The DNA for the CDR3 is TGTGCCAGCAGATCCCGGGACGGGGGCGCATCCGAAGCTTTCTTT. Its protein is CASRSRDGGASEAFF. The V gene is TRBV12-3 or TRBV12-4, the J gene TRBJ1-1; tentatively, D is TRBD1 (6 bases). The germline V and J ends were trimmed by 6 bases and 8 bases, with 22 bases remaining between them. CDR3 length: 15 amino acids.

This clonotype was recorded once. The CDR3: CAIRGTSGYTDTQYF. DNA for the CDR3: TGTGCCATCAGGGGGACTAGCGGATACACAGATACGCAGTATTTT. The V and J genes are TRBV10-3 and TRBJ2-3; TRBD2 matches at 11 bases. Germline V gene sequence: CDR1 ENHRY, CDR2 SYGVKD. The CDR3 spans 15 residues. Losses at the gene ends were 6 bases for V and 2 bases for J; bases not matched to a gene: 4.

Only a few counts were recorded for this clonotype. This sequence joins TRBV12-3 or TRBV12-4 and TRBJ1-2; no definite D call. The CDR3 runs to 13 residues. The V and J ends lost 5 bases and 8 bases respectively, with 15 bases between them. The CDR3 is CASSKRPLEGYTF. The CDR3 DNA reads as TGTGCCAGCAGTAAACGGCCCCTAGAGGGCTACACCTTC.

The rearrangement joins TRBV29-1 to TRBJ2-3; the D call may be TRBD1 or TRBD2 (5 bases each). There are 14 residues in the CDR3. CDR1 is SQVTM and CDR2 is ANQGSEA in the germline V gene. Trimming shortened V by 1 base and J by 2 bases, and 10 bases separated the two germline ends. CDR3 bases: TGCAGCGTTGAAGGGGCAGGGACCACAGATACGCAGTATTTT. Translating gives CSVEGAGTTDTQYF.

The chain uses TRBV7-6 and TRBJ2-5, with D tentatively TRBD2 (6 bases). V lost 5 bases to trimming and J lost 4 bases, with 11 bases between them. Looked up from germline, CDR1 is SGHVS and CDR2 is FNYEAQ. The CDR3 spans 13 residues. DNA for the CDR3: TGTGCCAGCAGCGGCGACGGGAGAGAGACCCAGTACTTC. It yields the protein CASSGDGRETQYF.

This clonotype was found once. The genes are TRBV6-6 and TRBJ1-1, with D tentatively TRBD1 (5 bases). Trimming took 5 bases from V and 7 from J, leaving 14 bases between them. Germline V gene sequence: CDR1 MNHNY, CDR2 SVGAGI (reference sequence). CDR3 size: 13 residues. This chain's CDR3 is CASSLEGLGEAFF. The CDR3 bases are TGTGCCAGCAGTCTAGAGGGGTTGGGTGAAGCTTTCTTT.

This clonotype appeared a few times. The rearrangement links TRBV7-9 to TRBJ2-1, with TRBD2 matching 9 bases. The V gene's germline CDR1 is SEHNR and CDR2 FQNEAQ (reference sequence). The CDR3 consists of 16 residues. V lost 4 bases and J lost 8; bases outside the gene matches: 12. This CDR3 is CASSWGLAGEGDEQFF. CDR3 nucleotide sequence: TGTGCCAGCAGCTGGGGTTTAGCGGGAGAAGGCGATGAGCAGTTCTTC.

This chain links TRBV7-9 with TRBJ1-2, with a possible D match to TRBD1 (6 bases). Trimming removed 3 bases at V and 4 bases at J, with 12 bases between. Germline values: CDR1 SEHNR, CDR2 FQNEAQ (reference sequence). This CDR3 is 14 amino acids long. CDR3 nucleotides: TGTGCCAGCAGCTTCCTGGACAGAATCTATGGCTACACCTTC. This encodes CASSFLDRIYGYTF.

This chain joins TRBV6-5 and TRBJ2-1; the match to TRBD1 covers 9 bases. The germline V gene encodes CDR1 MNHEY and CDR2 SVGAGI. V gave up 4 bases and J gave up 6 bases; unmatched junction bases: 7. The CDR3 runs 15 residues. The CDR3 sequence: CASSSGQGNRNEQFF. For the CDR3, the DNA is TGTGCCAGCAGTTCTGGACAGGGGAATCGCAATGAGCAGTTCTTC.

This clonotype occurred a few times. CDR3: CASSQEGRRKEKLFF. CDR3 DNA: TGTGCCAGCAGCCAAGAGGGCAGGAGAAAGGAAAAACTGTTTTTT. The V and J genes are TRBV3-1 and TRBJ1-4; D is unclear. Per the germline V gene, CDR1 is LGHDT and CDR2 is YNNKEL (reference sequence). The V gene lost 0 bases and the J gene lost 8 bases, with 13 bases spanning the gap. There are 15 residues in the CDR3.

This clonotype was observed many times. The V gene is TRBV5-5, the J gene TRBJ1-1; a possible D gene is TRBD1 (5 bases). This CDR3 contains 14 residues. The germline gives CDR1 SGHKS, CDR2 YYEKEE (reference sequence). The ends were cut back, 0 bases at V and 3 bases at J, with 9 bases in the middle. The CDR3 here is CASSLEVRDTEAFF. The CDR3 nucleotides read TGTGCCAGCAGCTTGGAGGTCAGGGACACTGAAGCTTTCTTT.

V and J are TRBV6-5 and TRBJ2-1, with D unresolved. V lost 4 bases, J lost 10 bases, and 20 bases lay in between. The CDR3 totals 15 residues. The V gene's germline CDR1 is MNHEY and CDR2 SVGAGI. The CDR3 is CASSSGRVSSREQFF. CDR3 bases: TGTGCCAGCAGTTCGGGTCGCGTCTCCTCTAGAGAGCAGTTCTTC.

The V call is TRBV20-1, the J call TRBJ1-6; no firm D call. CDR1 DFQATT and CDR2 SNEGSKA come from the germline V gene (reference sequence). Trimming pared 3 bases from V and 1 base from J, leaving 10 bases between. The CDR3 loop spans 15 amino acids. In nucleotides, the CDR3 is TGCAGTGCTAGCCACGCCGGGTCCTATAATTCACCCCTCCACTTT. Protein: CSASHAGSYNSPLHF.

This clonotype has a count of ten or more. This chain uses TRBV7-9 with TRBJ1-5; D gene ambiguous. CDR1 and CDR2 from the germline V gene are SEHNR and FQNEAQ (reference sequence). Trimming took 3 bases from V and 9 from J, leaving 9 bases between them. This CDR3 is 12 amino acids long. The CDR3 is CASSFASGPQHF. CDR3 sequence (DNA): TGTGCCAGCAGCTTCGCCAGCGGGCCCCAGCATTTT.

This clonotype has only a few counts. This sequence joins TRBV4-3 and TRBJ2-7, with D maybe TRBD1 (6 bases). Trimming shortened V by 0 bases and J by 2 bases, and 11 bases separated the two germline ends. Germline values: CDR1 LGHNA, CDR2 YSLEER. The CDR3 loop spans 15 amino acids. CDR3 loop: CASSQDLWDTYEQYF. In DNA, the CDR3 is TGCGCCAGCAGCCAAGATCTTTGGGACACCTACGAGCAGTACTTC.

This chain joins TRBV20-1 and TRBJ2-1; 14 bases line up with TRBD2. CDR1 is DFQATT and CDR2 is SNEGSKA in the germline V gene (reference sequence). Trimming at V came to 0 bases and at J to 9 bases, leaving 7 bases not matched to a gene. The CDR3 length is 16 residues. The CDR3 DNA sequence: TGCAGTGCTAGAGAAGTGACTAGCGGGAGGGCCGGTGAGCAGTTCTTC. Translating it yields CSAREVTSGRAGEQFF.

The CDR3 DNA reads TGTGCCAGCAGACTAGGACAGGACATACACTTT. Translation: CASRLGQDIHF. The chain carries TRBV12-3 or TRBV12-4 and TRBJ1-6; 7 bases align to TRBD1. The V gene end was trimmed by 6 bases and the J gene end by 19 bases; junction bases not matched to a gene: 9. The CDR3 is 11 amino acids.

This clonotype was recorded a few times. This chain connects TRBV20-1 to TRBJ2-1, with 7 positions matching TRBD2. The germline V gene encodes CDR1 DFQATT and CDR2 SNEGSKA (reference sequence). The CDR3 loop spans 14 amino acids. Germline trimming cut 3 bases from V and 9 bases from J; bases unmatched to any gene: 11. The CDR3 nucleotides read TGCAGTGCTAGTGAGGCGGGGGTCATTGGTGAGCAGTTCTTC. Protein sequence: CSASEAGVIGEQFF.

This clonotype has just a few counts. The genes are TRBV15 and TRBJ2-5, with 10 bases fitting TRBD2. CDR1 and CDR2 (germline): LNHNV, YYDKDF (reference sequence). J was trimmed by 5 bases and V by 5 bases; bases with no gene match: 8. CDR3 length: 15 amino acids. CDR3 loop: CATSASGSSGETQYF. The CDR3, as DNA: TGTGCCACCAGCGCTAGCGGGAGTAGTGGGGAGACCCAGTACTTC.

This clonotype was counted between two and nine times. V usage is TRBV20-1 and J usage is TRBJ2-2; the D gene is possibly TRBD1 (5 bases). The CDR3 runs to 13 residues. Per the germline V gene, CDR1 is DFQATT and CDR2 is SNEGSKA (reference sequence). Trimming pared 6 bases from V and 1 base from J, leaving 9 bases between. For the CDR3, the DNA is TGCAGTGCAGGGCAGGGGAACACCGGGGAGCTGTTTTTT. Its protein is CSAGQGNTGELFF.

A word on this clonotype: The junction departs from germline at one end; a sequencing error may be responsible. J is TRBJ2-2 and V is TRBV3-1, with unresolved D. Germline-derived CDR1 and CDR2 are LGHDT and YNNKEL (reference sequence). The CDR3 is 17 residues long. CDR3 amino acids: CATSQQAASWVTGELFF. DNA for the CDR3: TGTGCCACCAGCCAACAAGCCGCGAGTTGGGTCACCGGGGAGCTGTTTTTT.

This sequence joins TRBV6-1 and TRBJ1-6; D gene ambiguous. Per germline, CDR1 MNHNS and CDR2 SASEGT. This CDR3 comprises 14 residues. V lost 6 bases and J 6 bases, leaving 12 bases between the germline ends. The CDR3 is CASRQTWSNSPLHF. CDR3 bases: TGTGCCAGCAGACAGACCTGGTCTAATTCACCCCTCCACTTT.

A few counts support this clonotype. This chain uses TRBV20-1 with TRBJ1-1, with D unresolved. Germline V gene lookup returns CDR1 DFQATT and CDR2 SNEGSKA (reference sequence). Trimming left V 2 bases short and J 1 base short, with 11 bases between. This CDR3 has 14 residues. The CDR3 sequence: CSARTWTANTEAFF. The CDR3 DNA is TGCAGTGCTAGAACTTGGACTGCGAACACTGAAGCTTTCTTT.

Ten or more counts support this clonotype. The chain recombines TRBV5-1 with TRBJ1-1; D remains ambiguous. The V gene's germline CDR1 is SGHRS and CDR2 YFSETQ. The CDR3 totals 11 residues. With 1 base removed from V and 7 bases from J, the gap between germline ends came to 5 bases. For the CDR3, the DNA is TGCGCCAGCAGCTTGCCTGGTGAAGCTTTCTTT. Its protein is CASSLPGEAFF. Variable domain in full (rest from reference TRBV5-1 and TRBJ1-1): KAGVTQTPRYLIKTRGQQVTLSCSPISGHRSVSWYQQTPGQGLQFLFEYFSETQRNKGNFPGRFSGRQFSNSRSEMNVSTLELGDSALYLCASSLPGEAFFGQGTRLTVV.

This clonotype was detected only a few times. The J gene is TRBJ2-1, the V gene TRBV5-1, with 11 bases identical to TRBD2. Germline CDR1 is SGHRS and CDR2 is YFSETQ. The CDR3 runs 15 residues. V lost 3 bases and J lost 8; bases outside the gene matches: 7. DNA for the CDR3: TGCGCCAGCAGCTGGGCGACTAGCGGGGTGGATGAGCAGTTCTTC. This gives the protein CASSWATSGVDEQFF.

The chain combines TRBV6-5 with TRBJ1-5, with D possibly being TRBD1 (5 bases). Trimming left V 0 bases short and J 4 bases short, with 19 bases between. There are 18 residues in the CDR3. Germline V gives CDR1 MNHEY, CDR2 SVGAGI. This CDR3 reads CASSYSLMLSRANQPQHF. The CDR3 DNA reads TGTGCCAGCAGTTACTCACTGATGTTGAGCAGGGCGAATCAGCCCCAGCATTTT.

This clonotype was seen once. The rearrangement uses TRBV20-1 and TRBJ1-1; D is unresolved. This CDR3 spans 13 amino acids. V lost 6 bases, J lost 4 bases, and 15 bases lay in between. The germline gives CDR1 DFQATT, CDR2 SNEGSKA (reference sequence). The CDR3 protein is CSARPGSGTEAFF. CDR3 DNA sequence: TGCAGTGCCCGCCCGGGGAGCGGCACTGAAGCTTTCTTT.